This record covers a single T cell receptor (beta chain). This sample was included in a study of blood T cell repertoires in COVID-19. Turning to the study itself: COVID-19 samples, acute and convalescent, were from the United States, Italy and Spain. The cDNA or gDNA used as material had been derived from T cells, B-cell-depleted T cells, or PBMCs.

Study processing details: Reference gene primer amplification gave nucleated cell count estimates. TCRdb's copy holds only in-frame clones and misses some; the assay was immunoSEQ multiplex PCR. D and trimming were read from the DNA, whereas the V and J calls and clone size are those reported in that table. This sample has roughly 76,000 clones, with 75% to 90% found just once. The CDR3 runs to 16 residues. V shed 0 bases, J shed 4 bases, and the junction held 6 bases outside the gene matches. Germline assignment: CDR1 LGHNA and CDR2 YSLEER. The TCR originated in a man aged 65 to 85 with active or convalescent COVID-19. The gene calls are TRBV4-3 and TRBJ2-3; 8 bases are shared with TRBD2. Sequencing was done on a sample of peripheral blood. The CDR3 sequence is CASSQDLAGGADTQYF. In DNA, the CDR3 is TGCGCCAGCAGCCAAGATCTGGCGGGAGGAGCAGATACGCAGTATTTT.